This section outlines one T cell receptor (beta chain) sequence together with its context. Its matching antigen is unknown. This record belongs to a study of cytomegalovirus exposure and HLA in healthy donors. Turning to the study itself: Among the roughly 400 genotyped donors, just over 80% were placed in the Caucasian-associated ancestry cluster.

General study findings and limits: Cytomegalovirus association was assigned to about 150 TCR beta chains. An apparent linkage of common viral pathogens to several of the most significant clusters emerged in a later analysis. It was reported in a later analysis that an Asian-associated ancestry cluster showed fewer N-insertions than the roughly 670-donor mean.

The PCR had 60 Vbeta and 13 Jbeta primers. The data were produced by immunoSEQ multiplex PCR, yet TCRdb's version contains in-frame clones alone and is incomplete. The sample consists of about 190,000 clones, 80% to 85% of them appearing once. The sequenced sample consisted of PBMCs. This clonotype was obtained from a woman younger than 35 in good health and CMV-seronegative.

For the CDR3, the DNA is TGTGCCAGCAGCTTAAGTTCGGACACGGCCTACGAGCAGTACTTC. It encodes CASSLSSDTAYEQYF. The V gene is TRBV7-2, the J gene TRBJ2-7, with D possibly matching TRBD1 (5 bases). Germline assignment: CDR1 SGHTA and CDR2 FQGNSA. V was clipped by 2 bases and J by 2 bases, with 13 bases between them. This CDR3 is 15 amino acids long.